This T cell receptor beta chain was recovered during a study of blood T cells in healthy people across ages. A sample-barcoded 5' primer and a J-beta primer mix were used in a second PCR of roughly 6 to 12 cycles. Every sample returned 3 million or more CDR3-containing paired-end reads. MiXCR, applied by TCRdb to the 5' RACE reads, yields one record per CDR3 protein. The table lists approximately 900,000 distinct CDR3 sequences, almost 30% of them singletons. The CDR3 length is 13 residues. V gave up 0 bases and J gave up 8 bases, with 8 bases separating them. Germline V gene data show CDR1 as LGHNA and CDR2 as YNFKEQ. This clonotype was observed a handful of times. In addition, the sample was reused for a study of T cells of mothers and their children.

The gene calls are TRBV4-2 and TRBJ1-5; no clear D. What was sequenced was blood. This TCR was sampled from a woman in her thirties or forties in good health. The CDR3 nucleotides are TGTGCCAGCAGCCAAGATAGAGGAGAGCCCCAGCATTTT. Residues: CASSQDRGEPQHF.